This record covers a single TCR beta chain. Many counts were recorded for this clonotype. Its antigen specificity is not known. Base-call qualities are not available, and no considerably larger clone is one nucleotide away. From cysteine to phenylalanine, the CDR3 is 11 amino acids long. Of the read, only the CDR3 DNA is kept; its 33 bases are in frame from base 1. V is reduced by 6 bases and J by 1 base, leaving a spacing of 3 bases between them. This sample is drawn from a study of CD8 T cells in ankylosing spondylitis (dated by TCRdb to the late 2010s). General notes on the study: T cell receptor beta repertoires were profiled in healthy donors and ankylosing spondylitis patients so that disease-linked TCR variants could be found. In total, the full study cohort was made up of 95 to 110 healthy donors and 25 ankylosing spondylitis patients. Peripheral blood was sampled, and synovial fluid was additionally collected from ankylosing spondylitis patients. Results the study describes overall, beyond this receptor: The disease-linked clones were reported to be significantly enriched in matched synovial fluid samples from ankylosing spondylitis patients. Blood from ankylosing spondylitis patients appeared to be characterized by a TCR beta motif made up of under ten highly homologous amino acid variants. Some of the motif variants had been reported before in the synovial fluid and blood of reactive arthritis patients, a finding that suggests common disease-initiation mechanisms. In peripheral blood, the disease-linked clones were found at relatively low frequencies and had a CD8+ phenotype.

TCRdb lists the instrument as Illumina HiSeq 2500. TCR beta libraries were prepared by quantitative 5'-RACE with molecular barcodes. Processing in the source paper ran as follows. To identify disease-linked TCR variants, a new computational method was used, one built on a probabilistic model of VDJ rearrangement. Clones were called with MiXCR by TCRdb after fastp trimmed the public reads at Q25, and only in-frame beta chains were retained. Rows with a matching CDR3 protein are joined into one entry that keeps the most common DNA and genes. For this entry, the V and J calls and clone size follow TCRdb and not the study's own pipeline. The sample table records under 950,000 distinct CDR3 sequences; under 20% of these occur just once. The ten biggest clones cover 15% to 20% of the sample.

The chain was built from TRBV12-3 or TRBV12-4 and TRBJ2-5; the D gene is unclear. The sequenced sample consisted of blood, either unsorted or a sorted T cell fraction (not recorded which). The clonotype was recovered from a male donor with ankylosing spondylitis. The sequence in DNA is TGTGCCAGCAGACTCCAAGAGACCCAGTACTTC. It is translated as CASRLQETQYF.